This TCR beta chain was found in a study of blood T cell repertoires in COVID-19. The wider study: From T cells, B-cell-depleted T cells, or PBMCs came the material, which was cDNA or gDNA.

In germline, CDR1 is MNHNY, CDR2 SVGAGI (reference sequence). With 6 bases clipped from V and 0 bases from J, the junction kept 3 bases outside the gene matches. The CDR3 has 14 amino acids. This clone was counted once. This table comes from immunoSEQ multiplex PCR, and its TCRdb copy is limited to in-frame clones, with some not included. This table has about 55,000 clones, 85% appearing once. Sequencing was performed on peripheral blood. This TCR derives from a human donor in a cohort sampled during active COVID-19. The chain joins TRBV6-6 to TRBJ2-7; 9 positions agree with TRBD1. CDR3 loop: CASSQTGGSYEQYF. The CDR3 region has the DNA TGTGCCAGCAGCCAGACAGGGGGCTCCTACGAGCAGTACTTC.